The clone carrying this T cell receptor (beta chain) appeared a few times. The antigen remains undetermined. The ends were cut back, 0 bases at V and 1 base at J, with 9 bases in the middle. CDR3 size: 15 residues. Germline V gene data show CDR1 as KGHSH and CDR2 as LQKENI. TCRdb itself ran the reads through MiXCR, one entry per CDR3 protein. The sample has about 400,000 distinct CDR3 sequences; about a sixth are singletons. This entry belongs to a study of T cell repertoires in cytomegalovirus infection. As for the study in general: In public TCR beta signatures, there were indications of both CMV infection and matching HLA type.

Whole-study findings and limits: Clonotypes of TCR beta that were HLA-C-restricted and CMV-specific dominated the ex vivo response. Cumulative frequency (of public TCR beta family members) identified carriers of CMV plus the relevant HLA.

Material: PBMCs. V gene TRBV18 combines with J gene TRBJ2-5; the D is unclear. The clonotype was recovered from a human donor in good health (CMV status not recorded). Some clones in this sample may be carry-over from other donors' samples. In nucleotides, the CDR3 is TGTGCCAGCTCACCACCCTCAAGGGCCCAAGAGACCCAGTACTTC. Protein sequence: CASSPPSRAQETQYF.